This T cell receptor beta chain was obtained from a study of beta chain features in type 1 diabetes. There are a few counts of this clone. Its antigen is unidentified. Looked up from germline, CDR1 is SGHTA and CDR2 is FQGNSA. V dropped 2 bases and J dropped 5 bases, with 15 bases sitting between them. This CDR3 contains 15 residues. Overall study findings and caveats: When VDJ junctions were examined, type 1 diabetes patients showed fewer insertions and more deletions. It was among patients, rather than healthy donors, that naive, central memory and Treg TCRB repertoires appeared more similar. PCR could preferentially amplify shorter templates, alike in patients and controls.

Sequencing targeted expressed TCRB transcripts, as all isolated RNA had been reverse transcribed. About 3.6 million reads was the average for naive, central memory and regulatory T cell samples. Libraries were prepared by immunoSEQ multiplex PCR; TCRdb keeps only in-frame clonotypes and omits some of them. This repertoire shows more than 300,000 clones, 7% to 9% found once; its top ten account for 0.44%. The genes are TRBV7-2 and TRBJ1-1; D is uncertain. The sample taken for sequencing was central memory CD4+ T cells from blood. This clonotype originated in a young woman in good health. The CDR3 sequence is CASSLTPSSGTEAFF. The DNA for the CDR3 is TGTGCCAGCAGCTTAACGCCCAGCTCGGGAACTGAAGCTTTCTTT.